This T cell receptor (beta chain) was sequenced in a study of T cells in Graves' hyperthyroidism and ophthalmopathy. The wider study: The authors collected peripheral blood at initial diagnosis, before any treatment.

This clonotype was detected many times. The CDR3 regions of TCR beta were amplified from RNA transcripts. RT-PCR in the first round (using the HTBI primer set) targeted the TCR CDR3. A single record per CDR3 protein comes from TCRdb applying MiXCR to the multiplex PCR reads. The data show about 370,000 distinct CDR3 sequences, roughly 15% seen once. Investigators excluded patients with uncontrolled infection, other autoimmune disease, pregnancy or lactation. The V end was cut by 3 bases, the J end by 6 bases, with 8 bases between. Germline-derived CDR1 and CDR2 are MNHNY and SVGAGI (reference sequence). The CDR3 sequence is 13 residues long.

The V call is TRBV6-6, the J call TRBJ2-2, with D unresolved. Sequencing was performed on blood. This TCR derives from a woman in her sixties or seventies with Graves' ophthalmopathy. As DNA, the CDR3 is TGTGCCAGCAGTTATCAAGTACCCGGGGAGCTGTTTTTT. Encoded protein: CASSYQVPGELFF.